Listed here are 8 T cell receptor beta chains from one sample, sequenced in a study of vaccination effects on CD4 cells after COVID-19. Clones were sequenced by immunoSEQ multiplex PCR, and TCRdb holds only the in-frame ones, with some missing. The sample holds about 66,000 clones, roughly 80% seen once. The ViraFEST assay expanded antigen-specific CD4+ T cells with viral peptide pools before sequencing. It was after approximately 11 days of culture that CD4+ T cells were isolated. As their vaccination, participants received two doses of either BNT162b2 or mRNA-1273. These receptors have no known antigen. Here the sequenced sample was CD4+ T cells from PBMCs cultured with HCoV-OC43 spike peptides, taken after COVID-19 vaccination. Subset here: HCoV-OC43 spike overlapping peptide pool stimulation. These receptors all come from a human donor who received a COVID-19 vaccine.

The chain recombines TRBV18 with TRBJ2-7; D could derive from TRBD1 or TRBD2 (5 bases each). CDR1 and CDR2 from the germline V gene are KGHSH and LQKENI. The V end was cut by 2 bases, the J end by 6 bases, with 8 bases between. The CDR3 consists of 12 residues. The CDR3 DNA follows: TGTGCCAGCTCACCAGGGACCGGCGAGCAGTACGTC. The encoded protein is CASSPGTGEQYV.

The sample holds a few counts of this clone. This sequence joins TRBV7-2 and TRBJ1-2; tentatively, D is TRBD1 (6 bases). The CDR3 is 14 amino acids. The germline V and J ends were trimmed by 3 bases and 8 bases, with 16 bases remaining between them. CDR1 is SGHTA, CDR2 FQGNSA, per germline. Written as DNA, the CDR3 is TGTGCCAGCAGCTTTTCTACAGGGATCAAGGGCTACACCTTC. Its translation: CASSFSTGIKGYTF.

The chain has TRBV28 and TRBJ2-5; D is undetermined. Deletions cut 0 bases from V and 5 bases from J, with 4 bases between. Germline V CDR1 and CDR2: MDHEN, SYDVKM. The length of the CDR3 is 12 residues. DNA for the CDR3: TGTGCCAGCAGTTTATGGGCGGAGACCCAGTACTTC. Encoded protein: CASSLWAETQYF.

This clone was seen a few times. The chain joins TRBV5-4 to TRBJ2-1; 13 bases map to TRBD2. V shed 0 bases and J 5 bases; nucleotides not matched to a gene: 5. The CDR3 has 17 amino acids. Germline V gives CDR1 SGHNT, CDR2 YYREEE (reference sequence). CDR3 protein: CASSLGGTSGAHNEQFF. The CDR3, as DNA: TGTGCCAGCAGCTTGGGGGGGACTAGCGGGGCCCACAATGAGCAGTTCTTC.

The chain carries TRBV6-5 and TRBJ2-7, with D perhaps TRBD2 (5 bases). The germline CDR1 and CDR2 sequences are MNHEY and SVGAGI. V was trimmed by 5 bases and J by 3 bases, leaving 14 bases between them. The CDR3 runs to 14 residues. CDR3 DNA: TGTGCCAGCAGTATCGGAGGCTCCGTCTACGAGCAGTACGTC. This encodes CASSIGGSVYEQYV.

The chain is built from TRBV5-6 and TRBJ2-7; possibly TRBD1 for D (6 bases). From germline, CDR1 is SGHDT and CDR2 YYEEEE. The V end was cut by 5 bases, the J end by 0 bases, with 12 bases between. The CDR3 totals 14 residues. CDR3 in amino acids: CASRETGLSYEQYV. Here the CDR3 DNA reads TGTGCCAGCAGGGAGACAGGTCTCTCCTACGAGCAGTACGTC.

This clone has only one observation. The chain combines TRBV9 with TRBJ2-7, with D hard to call. With 1 base removed from V and 3 bases from J, the gap between germline ends came to 8 bases. Germline CDR1 is SGDLS and CDR2 is YYNGEE. CDR3 length equals 13 residues. The CDR3 is CASSVTPFYEQYV. In nucleotides, the CDR3 is TGTGCCAGCAGCGTAACGCCCTTCTACGAGCAGTACGTC.

The rearrangement links TRBV10-3 to TRBJ2-1; TRBD1 aligns across 11 bases. Germline CDR1 is ENHRY and CDR2 is SYGVKD. The CDR3 is 20 amino acids. V was clipped by 7 bases and J by 0 bases; unmatched bases: 17. CDR3 loop: CAITASPGQGEGGSYNEQFF. The CDR3, as DNA: TGTGCCATCACTGCTTCCCCGGGACAGGGGGAAGGGGGCTCCTACAATGAGCAGTTCTTC.